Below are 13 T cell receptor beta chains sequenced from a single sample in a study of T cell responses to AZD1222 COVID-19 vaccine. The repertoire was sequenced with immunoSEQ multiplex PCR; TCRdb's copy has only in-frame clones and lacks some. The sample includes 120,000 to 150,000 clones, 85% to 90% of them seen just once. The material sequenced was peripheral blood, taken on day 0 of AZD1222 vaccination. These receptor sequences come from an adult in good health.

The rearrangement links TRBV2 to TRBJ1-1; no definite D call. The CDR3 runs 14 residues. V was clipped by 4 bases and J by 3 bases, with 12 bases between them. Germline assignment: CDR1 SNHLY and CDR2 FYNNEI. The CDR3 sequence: CASSVNGVDTEAFF. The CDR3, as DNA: TGTGCCAGCAGTGTTAACGGGGTCGACACTGAAGCTTTCTTT.

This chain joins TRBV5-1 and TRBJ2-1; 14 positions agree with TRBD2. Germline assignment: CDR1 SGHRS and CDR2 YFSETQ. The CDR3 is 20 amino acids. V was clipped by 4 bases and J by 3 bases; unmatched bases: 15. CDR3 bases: TGCGCCAGCAGCGGGGGACTAGCGGGAGACTTAAGCCTAGGCTACAATGAGCAGTTCTTC. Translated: CASSGGLAGDLSLGYNEQFF.

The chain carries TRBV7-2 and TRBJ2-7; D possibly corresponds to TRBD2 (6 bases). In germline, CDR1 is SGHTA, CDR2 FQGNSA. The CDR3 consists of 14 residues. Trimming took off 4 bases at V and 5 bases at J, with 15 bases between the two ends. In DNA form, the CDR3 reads TGTGCCAGCAGCTCCTGGAGGGCCTTAGACGAGCAGTACTTC. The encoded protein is CASSSWRALDEQYF.

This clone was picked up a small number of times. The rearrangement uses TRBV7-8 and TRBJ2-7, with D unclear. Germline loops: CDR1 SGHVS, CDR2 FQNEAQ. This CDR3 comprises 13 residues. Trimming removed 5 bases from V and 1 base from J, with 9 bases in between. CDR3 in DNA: TGTGCCAGCAGCCCCCGGAGTTCCTACGAGCAGTACTTC. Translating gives CASSPRSSYEQYF. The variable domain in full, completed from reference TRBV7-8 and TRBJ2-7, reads GAGVSQSPRYKVAKRGQDVALRCDPISGHVSLFWYQQALGQGPEFLTYFQNEAQLDKSGLPSDRFFAERPEGSVSTLKIQRTQQEDSAVYLCASSPRSSYEQYFGPGTRLTVT.

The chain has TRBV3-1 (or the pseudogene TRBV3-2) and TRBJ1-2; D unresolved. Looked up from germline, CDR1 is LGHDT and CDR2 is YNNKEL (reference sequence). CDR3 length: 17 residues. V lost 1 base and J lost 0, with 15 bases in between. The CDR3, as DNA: TGTGCCAGCAGCCAAGTTTGGGAGGAGTCAGCTAACTATGGCTACACCTTC. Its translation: CASSQVWEESANYGYTF.

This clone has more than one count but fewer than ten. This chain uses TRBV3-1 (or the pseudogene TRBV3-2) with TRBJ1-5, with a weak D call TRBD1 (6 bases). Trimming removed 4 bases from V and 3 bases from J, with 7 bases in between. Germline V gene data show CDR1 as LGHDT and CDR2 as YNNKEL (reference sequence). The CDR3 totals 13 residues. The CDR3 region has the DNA TGTGCCAGCAGCCGGGACAACAATCAGCCCCAGCATTTT. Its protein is CASSRDNNQPQHF.

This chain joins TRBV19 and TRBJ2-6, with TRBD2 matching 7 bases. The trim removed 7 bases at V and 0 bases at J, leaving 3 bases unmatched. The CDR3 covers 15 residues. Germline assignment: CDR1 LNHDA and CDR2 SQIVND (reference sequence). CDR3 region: CASKRDHSGANVLTF. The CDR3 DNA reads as TGTGCCAGTAAGCGGGATCACTCTGGGGCCAACGTCCTGACTTTC.

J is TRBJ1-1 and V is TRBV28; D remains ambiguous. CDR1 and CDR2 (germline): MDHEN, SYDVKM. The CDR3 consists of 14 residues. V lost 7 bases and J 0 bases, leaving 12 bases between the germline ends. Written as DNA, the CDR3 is TGTGCCAGCACCCTAAAATCTTTGAACACTGAAGCTTTCTTT. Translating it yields CASTLKSLNTEAFF.

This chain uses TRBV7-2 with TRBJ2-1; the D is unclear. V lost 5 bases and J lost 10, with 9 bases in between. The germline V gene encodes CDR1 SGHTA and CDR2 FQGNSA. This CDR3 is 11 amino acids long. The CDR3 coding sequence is TGTGCCAGCAGCCCTACCTGGGAGCAGTTCTTC. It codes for CASSPTWEQFF.

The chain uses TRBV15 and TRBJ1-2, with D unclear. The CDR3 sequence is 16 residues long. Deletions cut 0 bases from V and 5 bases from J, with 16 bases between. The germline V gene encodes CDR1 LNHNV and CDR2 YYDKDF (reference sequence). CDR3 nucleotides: TGTGCCACCAGCAGAGATAATCGGGCAATGGCTTATGGCTACACCTTC. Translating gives CATSRDNRAMAYGYTF.

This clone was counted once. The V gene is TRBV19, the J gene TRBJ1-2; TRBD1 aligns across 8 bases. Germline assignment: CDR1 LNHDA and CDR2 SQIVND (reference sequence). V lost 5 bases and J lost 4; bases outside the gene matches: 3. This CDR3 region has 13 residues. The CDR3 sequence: CASSPDRGYGYTF. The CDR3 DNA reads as TGTGCCAGTAGTCCTGACAGGGGCTATGGCTACACCTTC.

For the CDR3, the DNA is TGTGCCAGCAGCTTAAGGCCAGGATACATGAACACTGAAGCTTTCTTT. Translated: CASSLRPGYMNTEAFF. The chain employs TRBV7-8 and TRBJ1-1; no definite D call. Trimming removed 2 bases at V and 0 bases at J, with 13 bases between. CDR3 length equals 16 residues. Germline CDR1 reads SGHVS; CDR2 reads FQNEAQ.

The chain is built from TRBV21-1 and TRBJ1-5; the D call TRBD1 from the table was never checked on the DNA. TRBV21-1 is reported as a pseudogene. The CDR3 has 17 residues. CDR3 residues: CASSKTRQGDSNQPQHF. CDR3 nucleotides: TGTGCCAGCAGCAAAACCCGACAGGGGGATAGCAATCAGCCCCAGCATTTT.